What follows are 30 T cell receptor beta chains derived from one specimen sequenced in a study of T cells in women clearing cervical HPV infection. Sequencing used immunoSEQ multiplex PCR; TCRdb keeps in-frame clones, though not all of them. The specimen's table records some 21,000 clones. Sequencing was done on a sample of blood buffy coat. These receptors were collected from a woman between 18 and 69 years old with a cervical HPV16 infection that either progressed to CIN3+ or cleared (not recorded which).

As concerns this clone: Read data end 3 residues before the CDR3 end; the end is taken from the germline J gene. V gene TRBV7-8 combines with J gene TRBJ1-5; the D is unclear. Trimming took off 1 base at V and 1 base at J, with 8 bases between the two ends. CDR1 is SGHVS, CDR2 FQNEAQ, per germline. CDR3 length equals 15 residues. This CDR3 is CASSLGRVSNQPQHF. The CDR3 DNA, read in part, is TGTGCCAGCAGCTTAGGTCGGGTCAGCAATCAGCCC.

Note on this clone: From the germline J gene comes the end of the CDR3, since the read stops 3 residues before it. V usage is TRBV28 and J usage is TRBJ2-7, with 8 bases fitting TRBD1. The V segment lost 6 bases and the J segment 5 bases; nucleotides outside the gene matches: 6. The CDR3 contains 13 residues. The germline gives CDR1 MDHEN, CDR2 SYDVKM. The CDR3 reads CASRQTGAHEQYF. The sequenced CDR3 bases are TGTGCCAGCAGACAGACAGGGGCCCACGAG.

The part of the CDR3 DNA that was read is TGTGCCACCGGCGACAGCTTTATGAACACTGAA. This translates into CATGDSFMNTE. In full, the CDR3 reads CATGDSFMNTEAFF. This rearrangement joins TRBV2 to TRBJ1-1; possible D gene TRBD1, 5 bases. The read halts 3 residues ahead of the CDR3 end, with the missing end drawn from the germline J gene. CDR3 length: 14 amino acids. Trimming took 10 bases from V and 0 from J, leaving 15 bases between them. CDR1 SNHLY and CDR2 FYNNEI come from the germline V gene.

A note on this clone: With the read ending 3 residues before the CDR3 end, the germline J gene is used to fill in that end. The chain uses TRBV10-3 and TRBJ1-3; no clear D. The germline V and J ends were trimmed by 8 bases and 2 bases, with 4 bases remaining between them. This CDR3 comprises 11 residues. Germline-derived CDR1 and CDR2 are ENHRY and SYGVKD. The covered CDR3 bases are TGTGCCATCTCAACTGGAAACACC. This codes for CAISTGNT. From start to end, the CDR3 is CAISTGNTIYF.

Details on this clone: The missing CDR3 end, 3 residues past where the read stops, is filled in from the germline J gene. This chain uses TRBV5-1 with TRBJ2-2; the D gene is possibly TRBD1 (6 bases). There are 16 residues in the CDR3. V was cut by 4 bases and J by 0 bases, with 13 bases left in between. Germline values: CDR1 SGHRS, CDR2 YFSETQ. The CDR3 loop reads CASSLGGRANTGELFF. Incomplete CDR3 DNA: TGCGCCAGCAGCCTAGGGGGACGCGCGAACACCGGGGAG.

With regard to this clone: The CDR3 end is not reached by the read, which stops 3 residues before it; the germline J gene fills it in. The chain is built from TRBV5-1 and TRBJ2-2; D uncertain. The CDR3 has 15 amino acids. The ends were cut back, 2 bases at V and 0 bases at J, with 8 bases in the middle. Germline V gives CDR1 SGHRS, CDR2 YFSETQ. The CDR3 bases that were read are TGCGCCAGCAGCTTAGACTTAGCGAACACCGGGGAG. Translated, it gives CASSLDLANTGE. The CDR3 reads in full as CASSLDLANTGELFF.

As to this clone: Coverage ceases 3 residues before the CDR3 finishes, and the germline J gene fills in the end. The chain recombines TRBV6-1 with TRBJ2-3, with D possibly matching TRBD1 (5 bases). Germline lookup yields CDR1 MNHNS and CDR2 SASEGT. The CDR3 spans 13 residues. The germline V and J ends were trimmed by 4 bases and 3 bases, with 8 bases remaining between them. CDR3 sequence reads: CASSGGETDTQYF. The covered CDR3 bases are TGTGCCAGCAGTGGGGGCGAGACAGATACG.

With regard to this clone: Read coverage stops 3 residues before the CDR3 terminus; the germline J gene supplies the remainder. This chain links TRBV7-7 with TRBJ2-6, with unresolved D. V dropped 9 bases and J dropped 1 base, with 10 bases sitting between them. This CDR3 comprises 14 residues. Germline CDR1 is SSHAT and CDR2 is FNYEAQ (reference sequence). CDR3 loop: CASSSSSGANVLTF. Incomplete CDR3 DNA: TGTGCCAGTTCCTCTTCTTCTGGGGCCAACGTC.

This clone registers medium-sized by frequency. The CDR3 loop is CASSIDLELAGFEQFF. The CDR3 bases that were read are TGTGCCAGTAGTATAGATTTAGAGCTAGCGGGATTTGAG. The V gene is TRBV19, the J gene TRBJ2-1, with 9 bases matching TRBD2. The read falls 3 residues short of the CDR3 end, and the missing part is taken from the germline J gene. The CDR3 has 16 amino acids. The J segment lost 9 bases and the V segment lost 0 bases, leaving 9 bases of the junction unmatched. Germline assignment: CDR1 LNHDA and CDR2 SQIVND (reference sequence).

A word on this clone: The read comes to an end 3 residues before the CDR3 does, leaving the germline J gene to fill in the end. The rearrangement uses TRBV28 and TRBJ2-7; 7 nucleotides align to TRBD2. The V segment lost 4 bases and the J segment 4 bases; nucleotides outside the gene matches: 10. Germline V gene data show CDR1 as MDHEN and CDR2 as SYDVKM. The length of the CDR3 is 15 residues. Here the CDR3 reads CASSSPTAGMYEQYF. CDR3 DNA (partial): TGTGCCAGCAGTTCCCCGACAGCGGGAATGTACGAG. The variable domain in full, with the rest retrieved from reference TRBV28 and TRBJ2-7, is DVKVTQSSRYLVKRTGEKVFLECVQDMDHENMFWYRQDPGLGLRLIYFSYDVKMKEKGDIPEGYSVSREKKERFSLILESASTNQTSMYLCASSSPTAGMYEQYFGPGTRLTVT.

Partial CDR3 DNA: TGTGCCAGCAGCTCCCAAGCGGGAGTAGTAGATACG. Translating it yields CASSSQAGVVDT. The full CDR3 sequence reads CASSSQAGVVDTQYF. The chain has TRBV7-2 and TRBJ2-3; TRBD2 agrees at 8 bases. The CDR3 end lies 3 residues beyond the end of the read and is filled in from the germline J gene. J was trimmed by 5 bases and V by 4 bases; bases with no gene match: 8. CDR3 size: 15 residues. In germline, CDR1 is SGHTA, CDR2 FQGNSA.

A note on this clone: The read halts 3 residues ahead of the CDR3 end, with the missing end drawn from the germline J gene. The rearrangement uses TRBV4-1 and TRBJ2-2; 10 nucleotides align to TRBD1. V dropped 0 bases and J dropped 5; count of bases not matched to a gene: 3. Germline-derived CDR1 and CDR2 are MGHRA and YSYEKL. The CDR3 spans 16 residues. CDR3: CASSQERTGGTGELFF. The DNA read from the CDR3 is TGCGCCAGCAGCCAAGAGAGGACAGGGGGTACCGGGGAG.

A remark on this clone: The read ends 3 residues shy of where the CDR3 ends; the end is completed using the germline J gene. V is TRBV5-1 and J is TRBJ2-1; 9 positions agree with TRBD1. Trimming at V came to 7 bases and at J to 8 bases, leaving 10 bases not matched to a gene. Germline-derived CDR1 and CDR2 are SGHRS and YFSETQ. The CDR3 has 14 residues. The CDR3 loop reads CASATGTGHDEQFF. CDR3 bases read: TGCGCCAGCGCCACCGGGACAGGGCATGATGAG.

Regarding this clone: The sequenced fragment ends 3 residues before the CDR3 boundary, so the rest is inferred from the germline J gene. J is TRBJ2-5 and V is TRBV27, with D possibly matching TRBD1 (5 bases). There are 14 residues in the CDR3. CDR1 and CDR2 (germline): MNHEY, SMNVEV (reference sequence). CDR3 protein: CASSLSDAWGTQYF. The sequenced CDR3 bases are TGTGCCAGCAGTTTATCTGACGCGTGGGGCACC.

In regard to this clone: The read is 3 residues too short to cover the CDR3 end, so that end is filled in from the germline J gene. The rearrangement uses TRBV18 and TRBJ2-1; 7 nucleotides line up with TRBD2. CDR3 length: 16 amino acids. Germline V lookup: CDR1 KGHSH, CDR2 LQKENI. The ends lost 1 base at V and 5 bases at J; junction bases unmatched: 8. The chain's CDR3 is CASSPRSGGLDNEQFF. The part of the CDR3 DNA that was read is TGTGCCAGCTCACCACGGTCGGGGGGTCTCGACAATGAG.

Regarding this clone: Read coverage stops 3 residues before the CDR3 terminus; the germline J gene supplies the remainder. The rearrangement uses TRBV20-1 and TRBJ2-7; D may be TRBD1 (6 bases). CDR3 length: 13 amino acids. The germline CDR1 and CDR2 sequences are DFQATT and SNEGSKA (reference sequence). Trimming took 6 bases from V and 6 from J, leaving 18 bases between them. This CDR3 reads CSALRRQVREQYF. CDR3 DNA (partial): TGCAGTGCCCTACGCAGACAGGTACGCGAG.

Worth noting for this clone: The read stops 3 residues short of the end of the CDR3; the missing end is completed from the germline J gene. V and J are TRBV19 and TRBJ1-1, with a possible D match to TRBD1 (5 bases). Trimming removed 5 bases at V and 3 bases at J, with 13 bases between. In germline, CDR1 is LNHDA, CDR2 SQIVND (reference sequence). CDR3 length: 14 amino acids. Incomplete CDR3 DNA: TGTGCCAGTAGTTTAAAGGGAGGGGACACTGAA. It specifies CASSLKGGDTE. Given in full, the CDR3 is CASSLKGGDTEAFF.

The CDR3 sequence is CASSSPGTEKLFF. The CDR3 DNA, read in part, is TGTGCCAGCAGCTCGCCCGGGACAGAAAAA. V gene TRBV7-9 combines with J gene TRBJ1-4, with D tentatively TRBD1 (6 bases). The read ends 3 residues early relative to the CDR3; the germline J gene fills the gap. This CDR3 has 13 amino acids. Trimming took 4 bases from V and 8 from J, leaving 11 bases between them. Germline V CDR1 and CDR2: SEHNR, FQNEAQ (reference sequence).

CDR3 region: CASSLVGQGVYEQYF. The sequenced CDR3 bases are TGTGCCAGCAGCTTAGTCGGACAGGGGGTCTACGAG. The rearrangement links TRBV7-9 to TRBJ2-7, with TRBD1 matching over 10 bases. The CDR3 extends 3 residues past the end of the read, so its final part is completed from the germline J gene. Per the germline V gene, CDR1 is SEHNR and CDR2 is FQNEAQ (reference sequence). The CDR3 runs 15 residues. V was clipped by 1 base and J by 3 bases; unmatched bases: 3.

In regard to this clone: The missing CDR3 end, 3 residues past where the read stops, is filled in from the germline J gene. The chain is built from TRBV5-6 and TRBJ2-2; maybe TRBD2 (5 bases). V dropped 0 bases and J dropped 9 bases, with 9 bases sitting between them. CDR3 length equals 13 residues. Germline V gives CDR1 SGHDT, CDR2 YYEEEE. CDR3 bases read: TGTGCCAGCAGCTTGGGCGCGGGCCGGGAG. It codes for CASSLGAGRE. The entire CDR3 protein is CASSLGAGRELFF.

Details on this clone: The CDR3 is cut off 3 residues early in the read; its end comes from the germline J gene. This rearrangement joins TRBV28 to TRBJ1-5; no clear D gene. V lost 6 bases to trimming and J lost 5 bases, with 8 bases between them. The V gene's germline CDR1 is MDHEN and CDR2 SYDVKM. The CDR3 is made up of 12 amino acids. This CDR3 reads CASRIYYQPQHF. Incomplete CDR3 DNA: TGTGCCAGCAGAATTTATTATCAGCCC. Together with reference TRBV28 and TRBJ1-5, the CDR3 gives the full variable domain: DVKVTQSSRYLVKRTGEKVFLECVQDMDHENMFWYRQDPGLGLRLIYFSYDVKMKEKGDIPEGYSVSREKKERFSLILESASTNQTSMYLCASRIYYQPQHFGDGTRLSIL.

The sequenced part of the CDR3 DNA is TGTGCCAGTAGTGCGCGGGTCAGTTCGGGGTACTATGGC. Its translation: CASSARVSSGYYG. The entire CDR3 protein is CASSARVSSGYYGYTF. The rearrangement uses TRBV19 and TRBJ1-2; D not certain. From the germline J gene comes the end of the CDR3, since the read stops 3 residues before it. Germline V CDR1 and CDR2: LNHDA, SQIVND (reference sequence). The CDR3 is 16 residues long. Trimming took off 5 bases at V and 3 bases at J, with 19 bases between the two ends.

Regarding this clone: The CDR3 is cut off 3 residues early in the read; its end comes from the germline J gene. The chain recombines TRBV14 with TRBJ1-4; 9 positions agree with TRBD1. V lost 2 bases, J lost 7 bases, and 2 bases stayed unmatched. The CDR3 is made up of 14 amino acids. Germline V gives CDR1 SGHDN, CDR2 FVKESK. The CDR3 region is CASSQRQGGEKLFF. CDR3 DNA, as far as it was read: TGTGCCAGCAGCCAAAGACAGGGGGGTGAAAAA.

As regards this clone: The missing CDR3 end, 3 residues past where the read stops, is filled in from the germline J gene. This sequence joins TRBV12-3 or TRBV12-4 and TRBJ1-6; maybe TRBD1 (5 bases). This CDR3 has 14 residues. V gave up 4 bases and J gave up 9 bases, with 13 bases separating them. The sequenced CDR3 bases are TGTGCCAGCAGTTCAGAGGGGCTTAGTTCACCC. This sequence encodes CASSSEGLSSP. The entire CDR3 protein reads CASSSEGLSSPLHF.

In the case of this clone: The read halts 3 residues ahead of the CDR3 end, with the missing end drawn from the germline J gene. The chain carries TRBV5-6 and TRBJ2-1; D not certain. The CDR3 covers 15 residues. The germline V gene encodes CDR1 SGHDT and CDR2 YYEEEE. V was cut by 0 bases and J by 0 bases, with 7 bases left in between. CDR3 region: CASSLELASYNEQFF. The DNA read from the CDR3 is TGTGCCAGCAGCTTGGAACTCGCCTCCTACAATGAG.

Worth noting for this clone: The CDR3 end is not reached by the read, which stops 3 residues before it; the germline J gene fills it in. This sequence joins TRBV6-1 and TRBJ1-5; 7 bases are shared with TRBD1. The junction had 6 bases not matched to a gene; V was cut back by 1 base and J by 3 bases. The CDR3 has 16 residues. CDR1 is MNHNS and CDR2 is SASEGT in the germline V gene. CDR3 DNA (partial): TGTGCCAGCAGTGAAGATCCCGGGACAGTCAATCAGCCC. This encodes CASSEDPGTVNQP. The full CDR3 sequence reads CASSEDPGTVNQPQHF.

A remark on this clone: The read terminates 3 residues before the CDR3 end, so the remaining end is supplied by the germline J gene. The chain employs TRBV5-4 and TRBJ1-4; TRBD1 is a possible D gene (5 bases). This CDR3 spans 15 amino acids. Looked up from germline, CDR1 is SGHNT and CDR2 is YYREEE (reference sequence). Trimming removed 0 bases at V and 7 bases at J, with 13 bases between. The CDR3 region is CASSLGGSRSEKLFF. The CDR3 bases that were read are TGTGCCAGCAGCTTGGGGGGCTCCCGCTCTGAAAAA.

The CDR3 region is CASSFVRAGELFF. CDR3 DNA (partial): TGTGCCAGTAGTTTTGTCAGGGCCGGGGAG. V usage is TRBV19 and J usage is TRBJ2-2, with a possible D match to TRBD1 (5 bases). Read sequence stops 3 residues before the CDR3 end, and the germline J gene provides the missing end. Per germline, CDR1 LNHDA and CDR2 SQIVND (reference sequence). This CDR3 has 13 residues. V was clipped by 5 bases and J by 6 bases, with 10 bases between them.

Concerning this clone: Read sequence stops 3 residues before the CDR3 end, and the germline J gene provides the missing end. The chain couples TRBV27 to TRBJ2-7; 7 bases agree with TRBD1. Trimming removed 5 bases from V and 2 bases from J; junction bases left unmatched: 15. CDR3 length equals 17 residues. CDR1 is MNHEY, CDR2 SMNVEV, per germline (reference sequence). The CDR3 reads CASSHTTKTGKAYEQYF. The sequenced CDR3 bases are TGTGCCAGCAGTCACACCACTAAGACAGGGAAGGCCTACGAG.

CDR3 sequence reads: CASSIVGGDNEQFF. The covered CDR3 bases are TGTGCCAGTAGTATAGTCGGCGGGGACAATGAG. The chain is built from TRBV19 and TRBJ2-1, with a tentative D call TRBD2 (6 bases). The read falls 3 residues short of the CDR3 end, and the missing part is taken from the germline J gene. V gave up 1 base and J gave up 5 bases, with 9 bases separating them. Germline V gives CDR1 LNHDA, CDR2 SQIVND (reference sequence). This CDR3 is built from 14 residues.